This T cell receptor beta chain was found in a study of blood T cell repertoires in COVID-19 (dated by TCRdb to about 2020). Some background on the complete study: Samples covering the acute and convalescent phases of COVID-19 were provided by collaborators in the United States, Italy and Spain. A freely available public database, intended as a resource for researchers studying the immune response to SARS-CoV-2, is where the repertoires were released. The samples were drawn from two sources: the first 160 participants of the ongoing ImmuneRACE study, and 1,000 to 1,500 subjects contributed by 6 global collaborators. Where available, HLA class I and class II types were taken from metadata supplied by the sample provider and were not determined by assay-based typing. The material from the prospective study consisted of cDNA or gDNA derived from T cells, B-cell-depleted T cells, or PBMCs. The dataset comprised deeply sampled blood TCRbeta repertoires from subjects exposed to, actively infected with, or recovered from COVID-19. Nearly every sample came with metadata listing a de-identified subject ID, COVID-19 status, age in years and sex.

Notes on this clone: The antigen it recognizes is unknown. The input lacks base qualities; no much larger clone sits a single base away.

Here is what the overall study found, with its caveats: Clinical and demographic metadata were provided uncurated, with the amount varying by source and participant.

Whole blood was collected in K2EDTA tubes by collaborating institutions according to the institutions' own protocols. For TCRbeta analysis, collaborators shipped samples as frozen whole blood, isolated PBMCs, or DNA extracted from either of those sample types. The immunoSEQ Assay, a bias-controlled multiplex PCR, was used to amplify TCRbeta CDR3 regions from genomic DNA. Per the original workflow: Nucleated cell counts per sample were estimated from amplification of reference gene primers within the assay. To quantify the absolute abundance of each unique TCRbeta CDR3 rearrangement, sequence reads were collapsed and filtered. Productive Simpson clonality was computed per sample as the square root of Simpson's diversity index over productive rearrangements. Imported from immuneACCESS, the table was reduced by TCRdb to in-frame sequences with V and J called. These copies leave out some clones; in studies compared against another copy, an unresolved V gene accounts for under half, and the cause of the remainder is not known. V and J calls and clone size are those listed in that table; D and trimming were worked out from the DNA. This sample has approximately 21,000 clones in its table, and roughly 87% of those were observed once. The top ten clones comprise 7.9% of the sample.

Per the germline V gene (reference sequence), LGHDT is the CDR1 and YNNKEL is the CDR2. There are 15 amino acids in the CDR3, from cysteine to phenylalanine inclusive. Only CDR3 DNA remains: 45 bases, in frame from the first base. Cut back by 4 bases and 1 base, the V and J ends lie 12 bases apart. The chain joins TRBV3-1 (or the pseudogene TRBV3-2) to TRBJ2-3; TRBD1 could be the D gene, as 6 bases match. The source material was peripheral blood. The receptor comes from a human donor with active COVID-19. The donor label of this sample is uncertain. The nucleotide sequence reads TGTGCCAGCAGCCCCATGGGGGCTGGCACAGATACGCAGTATTTT. Translated, this gives CASSPMGAGTDTQYF.